The 18 T cell receptor beta chains below were found in one sample sequenced in a study of tumor-infiltrating lymphocytes in primary liver carcinoma. The authors took blood RNA from unsorted whole blood and also extracted germline DNA. A primer matching the constant region was used to make TCR beta cDNA from approximately 500 ng of total RNA. Amplification in three nested multiplex PCR rounds with slightly modified ARM-PCR gave rise to TCR beta libraries. Primers for the first two PCR rounds were TRBV1-TRBV30 forward primers and a C-beta reverse primer (approximately 10 cycles per round). TCRdb called the multiplex PCR reads again in MiXCR, with one record for every CDR3 protein. This table has 310,000 or so distinct CDR3 sequences, about two thirds appearing once. The sequencing sample was made of peripheral blood. The receptors come from a man in his forties with primary liver carcinoma and hepatitis B virus infection.

This chain uses TRBV6-1 with TRBJ2-3; D might be TRBD2 (6 bases). CDR1 is MNHNS, CDR2 SASEGT, per germline. The CDR3 spans 15 residues. V dropped 3 bases and J dropped 4 bases, with 14 bases sitting between them. CDR3 amino acids: CASSESAGEADTQYF. The CDR3 DNA reads as TGTGCCAGCAGTGAGTCAGCGGGTGAGGCAGATACGCAGTATTTT.

To note about this clonotype: Possible read error: a much larger clone is one base away. This CDR3 reads CASSLATDPGRSTDMQYF. The CDR3 DNA is TGTGCCAGCAGCTTGGCTACGGATCCGGGAAGAAGCACAGATATGCAGTATTTT. V usage is TRBV5-6 and J usage is TRBJ2-3; D possibly corresponds to TRBD2 (5 bases). The CDR3 sequence is 18 residues long. Germline V gene data show CDR1 as SGHDT and CDR2 as YYEEEE.

The chain has TRBV11-2 and TRBJ2-2, with a weak D call TRBD2 (5 bases). Germline V lookup: CDR1 SGHAT, CDR2 FQNNGV. The CDR3 sequence is 15 residues long. The V gene lost 0 bases and the J gene lost 5 bases, with 10 bases spanning the gap. The CDR3 region is CASSLEAGGTGELFF. The CDR3 DNA reads TGTGCCAGCAGCTTAGAGGCAGGAGGTACCGGGGAGCTGTTTTTT.

This clonotype was picked up many times. Germline is not matched at one junction end, which may reflect a read error. The genes are TRBV6-5 and TRBJ1-2; D gene unclear. This CDR3 comprises 12 residues. Germline lookup yields CDR1 MNHEY and CDR2 SVGAGI. CDR3 residues: CASSYLDGGFHF. The CDR3 region has the DNA TGTGCCAGCAGTTACTTGGACGGCGGGTTCCACTTC.

This clonotype was seen just once. This chain uses TRBV11-2 with TRBJ2-3; D is possibly TRBD1 (6 bases). This CDR3 comprises 16 residues. V lost 5 bases and J 5 bases, leaving 20 bases between the germline ends. CDR1 is SGHAT and CDR2 is FQNNGV in the germline V gene. As DNA, the CDR3 is TGTGCCAGCAGCGGGACACAGGTGTCGATGGGAGATACGCAGTATTTT. Translated: CASSGTQVSMGDTQYF.

Worth noting for this clonotype: Mismatch with germline at one junction end may stem from a read error. The gene calls are TRBV11-2 and TRBJ2-5; tentatively, D is TRBD2 (5 bases). CDR3 length equals 16 residues. Germline CDR1 SGHAT, CDR2 FQNNGV. The CDR3 region is CTRSLFRDAGQETQYF. The CDR3 bases are TGTACCAGAAGCTTATTTCGGGATGCGGGTCAAGAGACCCAGTACTTC.

As to this clonotype: Germline is not matched at one junction end, which may reflect a read error. The chain is built from TRBV5-5 and TRBJ2-7, with D possibly matching TRBD1 (6 bases). This CDR3 region has 15 residues. From germline, CDR1 is SGHKS and CDR2 YYEKEE (reference sequence). The CDR3 region has the DNA TGTGTCAGCAGACCCGGGACAACCGCTGCCTACGAGCAGTACTTC. Translating it yields CVSRPGTTAAYEQYF.

This clonotype was observed at least ten times. The chain employs TRBV29-1 and TRBJ1-2; tentative D call: TRBD1 (6 bases). The germline CDR1 and CDR2 sequences are SQVTM and ANQGSEA. Trimming stripped 6 bases from V and 4 bases from J, with 18 bases between. The length of the CDR3 is 14 residues. CDR3 region: CSVKFGQSIYGYTF. The CDR3 region has the DNA TGCAGCGTCAAGTTTGGACAGTCGATCTATGGCTACACCTTC.

This clonotype was detected once. A read error may explain this, as a much larger clone is one base away. The chain recombines TRBV4-3 with TRBJ2-1, with 7 bases that match TRBD2. This CDR3 spans 20 amino acids. Germline V gene sequence: CDR1 LGHNA, CDR2 YSLEER. J was trimmed by 9 bases and V by 0 bases; bases with no gene match: 23. The CDR3 DNA reads as TGCGCCAGCAGCCAAGATCGGCCCCTCTTTTGGACGGGAGTAGCGGGTGAGCAGTTCTTC. Residues: CASSQDRPLFWTGVAGEQFF.

As concerns this clonotype: A much larger clone sits a single nucleotide away, making a read error possible. V and J are TRBV4-1 and TRBJ2-2, with 9 bases identical to TRBD2. This CDR3 has 17 amino acids. V gave up 0 bases and J gave up 7 bases; unmatched junction bases: 9. Germline CDR1 and CDR2: MGHRA and YSYEKL. Written as DNA, the CDR3 is TGCGCCAGCAGCCAAGAGACCGGGACTAGCATCATCGGGGAGCTGTTTTTT. Protein: CASSQETGTSIIGELFF.

This clonotype was picked up many times. The chain couples TRBV11-2 to TRBJ1-1; D is uncertain. This CDR3 is built from 16 residues. Germline V gene sequence: CDR1 SGHAT, CDR2 FQNNGV. V was cut by 1 base and J by 0 bases, with 12 bases left in between. The CDR3 loop reads CASSLVGLWVNTEAFF. In DNA form, the CDR3 reads TGTGCCAGCAGCTTAGTTGGGCTCTGGGTGAACACTGAAGCTTTCTTT.

Notes on this clonotype: A much larger clone differs from this one at a single base, so this may be a read error. The chain carries TRBV10-3 and TRBJ2-1; 8 nucleotides agree with TRBD2. V was clipped by 8 bases and J by 0 bases; unmatched bases: 6. CDR3 size: 15 residues. Germline V gene sequence: CDR1 ENHRY, CDR2 SYGVKD. DNA for the CDR3: TGTGCCATCGGAGGCGGGAGGCACTCCTACAATGAGCAGTTCTTC. Amino acid sequence: CAIGGGRHSYNEQFF.

V gene TRBV6-5 combines with J gene TRBJ2-2, with D possibly being TRBD2 (5 bases). The V end lost 6 bases, the J end lost 7 bases, and 18 bases lay between the germline ends. From germline, CDR1 is MNHEY and CDR2 SVGAGI. The CDR3 loop spans 15 amino acids. The DNA for the CDR3 is TGTGCCAGCAGCTACAAACCGACGGGAAGCGGGGAGCTGTTTTTT. It specifies CASSYKPTGSGELFF.

Concerning this clonotype: This likely comes from a read error, as the CDR3 has no conserved phenylalanine or tryptophan at its end. This chain joins TRBV5-1 and TRBJ2-7; D is perhaps TRBD2 (5 bases). Trimming took off 5 bases at V and 5 bases at J, with 17 bases between the two ends. CDR1 is SGHRS and CDR2 is YFSETQ in the germline V gene. This CDR3 is built from 14 residues. CDR3 sequence (DNA): TGCGCCAGCAGGACCGGGTCTAGCAGTAACGAGCAGTACTTA. As protein: CASRTGSSSNEQYL.

This clonotype has a count of ten or more. CDR3 nucleotides: TGTGCCAGCAGCTCGCGGACAGGCCGGCAAGAGACCCAGTACTTC. It is translated as CASSSRTGRQETQYF. The rearrangement joins TRBV11-2 to TRBJ2-5; TRBD1 aligns across 7 bases. CDR1 is SGHAT and CDR2 is FQNNGV in the germline V gene. This CDR3 spans 15 amino acids. V shed 4 bases, J shed 2 bases, and the junction held 7 bases outside the gene matches. Filled out from reference TRBV11-2 and TRBJ2-5, the complete variable domain reads EAGVAQSPRYKIIEKRQSVAFWCNPISGHATLYWYQQILGQGPKLLIQFQNNGVVDDSQLPKDRFSAERLKGVDSTLKIQPAKLEDSAVYLCASSSRTGRQETQYFGPGTRLLVL.

The chain carries TRBV5-1 and TRBJ2-1; D uncertain. Trimming pared 3 bases from V and 0 bases from J, leaving 10 bases between. Germline CDR1 SGHRS, CDR2 YFSETQ. The CDR3 is made up of 15 amino acids. CDR3 in DNA: TGCGCCAGCAGCTCGAGAGGCGGCTCCTACAATGAGCAGTTCTTC. Its translation is CASSSRGGSYNEQFF.

The table lists this clonotype with many counts. This chain links TRBV6-1 with TRBJ2-7; 9 nucleotides match TRBD1. The V segment lost 2 bases and the J segment 3 bases; nucleotides outside the gene matches: 5. Germline CDR1 is MNHNS and CDR2 is SASEGT. This CDR3 has 15 amino acids. The CDR3 coding sequence is TGTGCCAGCAGTGAACGTGGACAGGGGCACTACGAGCAGTACTTC. Translating it yields CASSERGQGHYEQYF.

This chain links TRBV11-2 with TRBJ1-6; 8 bases are shared with TRBD1. Germline V gene sequence: CDR1 SGHAT, CDR2 FQNNGV. The CDR3 is 15 residues long. V shed 2 bases and J 13 bases; nucleotides not matched to a gene: 10. The CDR3 DNA is TGTGCCAGCAGCTTAACAGGGGGAAATAATTTGCCCCTCCACTTT. This translates into CASSLTGGNNLPLHF.